Below, one T cell receptor beta chain is given with its context. The antigen remains undetermined. The data are from a study of Graves' ophthalmopathy and Graves' hyperthyroidism. Overall study: Peripheral blood samples were taken at initial diagnosis, before any treatment.

CDR1 and CDR2 from the germline V gene are SGHTA and FQGNSA. This CDR3 is built from 14 residues. V shed 0 bases and J 7 bases; nucleotides not matched to a gene: 3. Study findings and constraints: A model of 13 signatures distinguished ophthalmopathy from stable hyperthyroidism at under 90% sensitivity and 81.08% specificity.

RNA served as the template for amplifying TCR beta CDR3 regions. HTBI-primed first-round RT-PCR preceded second-round multiplex PCR. TCRdb reprocessed the multiplex PCR reads via MiXCR and lists one record per CDR3 protein. Of roughly 400,000 distinct CDR3 sequences in the sample, about a sixth were seen once. Specimen: peripheral blood. This rearrangement joins TRBV7-2 to TRBJ1-5; 7 bases fit TRBD1. The sequence was collected from a woman aged 18 to 35 with Graves' ophthalmopathy. In DNA form, the CDR3 reads TGTGCCAGCAGCTTAGCTTCCAGGGGGCAGCCCCAGCATTTT. Translating it yields CASSLASRGQPQHF.